This T cell receptor beta chain was obtained from a study of blood T cell repertoires in COVID-19. Authors' data handling: The authors estimated nucleated cell counts from reference gene primer amplification. This table comes from immunoSEQ multiplex PCR, and its TCRdb copy is limited to in-frame clones, with some not included. Clone size and V and J calls were adopted from that table, with D and trimming inferred from the DNA. The data hold around 87,000 clones, with about 80% observed a single time. Sequencing was done on a sample of peripheral blood. This clonotype was obtained from a human donor in a cohort sampled during active COVID-19.

CDR3 DNA sequence: TGTGCCAGCAGCTCCCCTACCTTGGGACAGGGGCCTGGAAACACCATATATTTT. It is translated as CASSSPTLGQGPGNTIYF. The chain has TRBV5-5 and TRBJ1-3; TRBD1 agrees at 10 bases. V trimming: 3 bases; J trimming: 2 bases; junction bases outside the gene matches: 11. Germline V lookup: CDR1 SGHKS, CDR2 YYEKEE (reference sequence). CDR3 size: 18 residues.